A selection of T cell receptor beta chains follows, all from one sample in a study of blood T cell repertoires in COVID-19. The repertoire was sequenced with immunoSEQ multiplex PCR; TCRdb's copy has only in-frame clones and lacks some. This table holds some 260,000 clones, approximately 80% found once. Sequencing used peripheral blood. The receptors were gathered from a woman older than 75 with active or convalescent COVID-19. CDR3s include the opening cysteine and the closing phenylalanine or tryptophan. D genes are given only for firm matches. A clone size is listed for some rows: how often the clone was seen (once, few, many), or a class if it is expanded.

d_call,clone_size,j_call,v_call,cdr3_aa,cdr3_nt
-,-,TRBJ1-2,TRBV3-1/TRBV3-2,CASSLRWGDGYTF,TGTGCCAGCAGCCTCCGATGGGGAGATGGCTACACCTTC
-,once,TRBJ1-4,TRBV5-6,CASSLDPGSNEKLFF,TGTGCCAGCAGCTTGGACCCAGGGTCTAATGAAAAACTGTTTTTT
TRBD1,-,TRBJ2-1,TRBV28,CASSPFSGTGGFNEQFF,TGTGCCAGCAGTCCATTCTCAGGGACAGGGGGCTTTAATGAGCAGTTCTTC
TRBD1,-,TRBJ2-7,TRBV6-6,CASSPTVKTGSYEQYF,TGTGCCAGCAGTCCTACGGTAAAGACAGGGTCGTACGAGCAGTACTTC
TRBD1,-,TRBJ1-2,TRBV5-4,CASSPGQGSNYGYTF,TGTGCCAGCAGCCCGGGACAGGGATCTAACTATGGCTACACCTTC
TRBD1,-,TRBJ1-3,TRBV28,CASSPLPGQGSGNTIYF,TGTGCCAGCAGCCCACTCCCCGGACAGGGCTCTGGAAACACCATATATTTT
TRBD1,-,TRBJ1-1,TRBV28,CASSSTGGRMNTEAFF,TGTGCCAGCAGCTCAACAGGGGGCAGGATGAACACTGAAGCTTTCTTT
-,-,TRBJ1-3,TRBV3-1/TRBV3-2,CASSPTGNSGNTIYF,TGTGCCAGCAGCCCTACGGGAAACTCTGGAAACACCATATATTTT
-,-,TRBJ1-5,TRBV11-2,CASSLVPGGNQPQHF,TGTGCCAGCAGCTTAGTCCCCGGGGGTAATCAGCCCCAGCATTTT
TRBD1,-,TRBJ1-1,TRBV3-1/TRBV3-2,CASSRPTGTGYGVREAFF,TGTGCCAGCAGCCGTCCGACTGGGACAGGGTATGGCGTTCGGGAAGCTTTCTTT
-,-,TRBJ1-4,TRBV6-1,CASSEARTNEKLFF,TGTGCCAGCAGTGAAGCCCGTACTAATGAAAAACTGTTTTTT
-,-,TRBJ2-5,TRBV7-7,CASSPRTDQETQYF,TGTGCTAGCAGCCCCCGGACAGACCAAGAGACCCAGTACTTC
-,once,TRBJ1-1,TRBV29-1,CSVAVQWRDTEAFF,TGCAGCGTTGCAGTACAGTGGCGGGATACTGAAGCTTTCTTT
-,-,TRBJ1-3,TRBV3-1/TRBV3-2,CASSQEFLSGNTIYF,TGTGCCAGCAGCCAAGAGTTCCTCTCTGGAAACACCATATATTTT
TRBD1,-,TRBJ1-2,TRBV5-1,CASSPPPGQGNYGYTF,TGCGCCAGCAGCCCGCCCCCTGGACAGGGCAACTATGGCTACACCTTC
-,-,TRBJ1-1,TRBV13,CASRPTQVNTEAFF,TGTGCCAGCAGACCCACACAGGTGAACACTGAAGCTTTCTTT
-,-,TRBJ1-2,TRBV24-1,CATSGSSRLAPGSDGYTF,TGTGCCACCAGTGGCTCCTCCCGCCTTGCCCCGGGGTCCGATGGCTACACCTTC
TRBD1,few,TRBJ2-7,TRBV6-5,CASSPTGTGIEQYF,TGTGCCAGCAGCCCCACCGGGACAGGGATCGAGCAGTACTTC
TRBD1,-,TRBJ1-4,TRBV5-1,CASSLAGQERTRNWSRRKLFF,TGCGCCAGCAGCTTGGCGGGACAGGAGCGCACCCGAAACTGGTCACGGAGGAAACTGTTTTTT
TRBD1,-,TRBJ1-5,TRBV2,CASREVGTGGWSNQPQHF,TGTGCCAGCAGAGAAGTCGGGACAGGGGGCTGGAGCAATCAGCCCCAGCATTTT
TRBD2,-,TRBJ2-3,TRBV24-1,CATSDPGLATGTDTQYF,TGTGCCACCAGTGACCCGGGACTAGCAACGGGCACAGATACGCAGTATTTT
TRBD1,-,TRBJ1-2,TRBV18,CASSTGEAGYTF,TGTGCCAGCTCCACAGGGGAGGCGGGCTACACCTTC
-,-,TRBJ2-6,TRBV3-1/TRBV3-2,CASSQGFPRVSGANVLTF,TGTGCCAGCAGCCAAGGGTTTCCCCGGGTCTCTGGGGCCAACGTCCTGACTTTC
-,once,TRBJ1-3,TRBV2,CASRFDSYSGNTIYF,TGTGCCAGCAGATTCGACAGCTACTCTGGAAACACCATATATTTT
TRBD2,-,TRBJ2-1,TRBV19,CASSTGLAGSSYNEQFF,TGTGCCAGTAGTACCGGACTAGCGGGTAGCTCCTACAATGAGCAGTTCTTC
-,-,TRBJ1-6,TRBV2,CASSLQGANSPLHF,TGTGCCAGCAGCCTACAGGGCGCTAATTCACCCCTCCACTTT
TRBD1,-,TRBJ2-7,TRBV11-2,CASSAPGTGTYEQYF,TGTGCCAGCAGCGCTCCCGGGACAGGGACCTACGAGCAGTACTTC
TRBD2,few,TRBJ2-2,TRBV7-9,CASSSLAGGPIGELFF,TGTGCCAGCAGCTCTTTAGCGGGAGGGCCGATCGGGGAGCTGTTTTTT
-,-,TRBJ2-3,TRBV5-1,CASSGAGTSTDTQYF,TGCGCCAGCAGCGGAGCCGGGACTAGCACAGATACGCAGTATTTT
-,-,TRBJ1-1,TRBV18,CASSPPGTSRAFF,TGTGCCAGCTCACCACCGGGGACATCGCGGGCTTTCTTT
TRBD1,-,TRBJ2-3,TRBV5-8,CASSLRSGRGTDTQYF,TGTGCCAGCAGCTTGCGGTCGGGCAGGGGGACAGATACGCAGTATTTT
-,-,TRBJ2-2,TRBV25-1,CASSDPGGTGELFF,TGTGCCAGCAGTGACCCAGGGGGGACCGGGGAGCTGTTTTTT
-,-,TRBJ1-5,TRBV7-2,CASSLVGNQPQHF,TGTGCCAGCAGCTTAGTAGGCAATCAGCCCCAGCATTTT
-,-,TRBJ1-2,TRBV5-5,CASSLDPGAFYGYTF,TGTGCCAGCAGCTTGGACCCTGGGGCCTTCTATGGCTACACCTTC
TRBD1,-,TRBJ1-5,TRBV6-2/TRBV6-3,CASSYPTAQGALSNQPQHF,TGTGCCAGCAGTTACCCAACCGCCCAGGGGGCGTTAAGCAATCAGCCCCAGCATTTT
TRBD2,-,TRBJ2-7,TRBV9,CASSVEGWGLAGGPSSYEQYF,TGTGCCAGCAGCGTAGAAGGGTGGGGCTTAGCGGGAGGGCCGAGCTCCTACGAGCAGTACTTC
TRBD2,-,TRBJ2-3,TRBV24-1,CATSDYIAGSTDTQYF,TGTGCCACCAGTGATTATATAGCGGGGAGTACAGATACGCAGTATTTT
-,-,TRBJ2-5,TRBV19,CASSPGAGETQYF,TGTGCCAGTAGCCCCGGGGCGGGGGAGACCCAGTACTTC
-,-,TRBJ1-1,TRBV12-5,CASGSGVLDTEAFF,TGTGCTAGTGGTTCGGGAGTTCTGGACACTGAAGCTTTCTTT